Below, 28 T cell receptor beta chains from the same sample are listed, as sequenced in a study of control samples from healthy donors and cancer patients. Some clones are missing from TCRdb's copy, which holds only in-frame ones; the method was immunoSEQ multiplex PCR. The repertoire holds more than 15,000 clones, roughly 80% seen once, with under 30% in the top ten. Sequenced material: PBMCs. All receptors come from an older man with head and neck cancer.

CDR3 in DNA: TGTGCCAGTAGTATCCAGGGGCCCTACGAGCAGTACTTC. Amino acid sequence: CASSIQGPYEQYF. The genes are TRBV19 and TRBJ2-7; possible D gene TRBD1, 6 bases. The ends were cut back, 3 bases at V and 2 bases at J, with 8 bases in the middle. Per germline, CDR1 LNHDA and CDR2 SQIVND (reference sequence). The CDR3 extends over 13 amino acids.

The V gene is TRBV6-2 or TRBV6-3, the J gene TRBJ2-2, with 7 nucleotides matching TRBD2. Trimming took 4 bases from V and 5 from J; bases not matched to a gene: 7. The germline V gene has CDR1 MNHEY and CDR2 SVGEGT. The CDR3 extends over 15 amino acids. For the CDR3, the DNA is TGTGCCAGCAGTTTATCAGCGGGGAGGACCGGGGAGCTGTTTTTT. The encoded protein is CASSLSAGRTGELFF.

The gene calls are TRBV10-3 and TRBJ1-1; perhaps TRBD1 as D (6 bases). The CDR3 runs 14 residues. V lost 6 bases, J lost 4 bases, and 15 bases lay in between. Germline V gene sequence: CDR1 ENHRY, CDR2 SYGVKD. The DNA of the CDR3 is TGTGCCATCAGGAGCACAGGGTCCGGCACTGAAGCTTTCTTT. The encoded protein is CAIRSTGSGTEAFF.

The chain recombines TRBV7-3 with TRBJ1-2, with a possible D match to TRBD1 (6 bases). Trimming shortened V by 3 bases and J by 1 base, and 12 bases separated the two germline ends. Germline-derived CDR1 and CDR2 are SGHTA and FQGTGA. CDR3 length equals 15 residues. CDR3 residues: CASSFGGPLNYGYTF. CDR3 in DNA: TGTGCCAGCAGCTTCGGGGGGCCGCTTAACTATGGCTACACCTTC.

This chain uses TRBV7-3 with TRBJ2-3, with no clear D. Trimming removed 5 bases from V and 3 bases from J, with 12 bases in between. This CDR3 contains 14 residues. Germline V gene data show CDR1 as SGHTA and CDR2 as FQGTGA. CDR3: CASSNPPWTDTQYF. The CDR3 coding sequence is TGTGCCAGCAGCAACCCCCCGTGGACAGATACGCAGTATTTT.

This clone showed up just a few times. The chain recombines TRBV4-1 with TRBJ2-7, with TRBD1 as a possible D gene (5 bases). Germline lookup yields CDR1 MGHRA and CDR2 YSYEKL. V lost 1 base and J lost 4, with 14 bases in between. This CDR3 has 15 residues. The CDR3 nucleotides read TGCGCCAGCAGCCAAGTCCTCAGGGTGCCATACGAGCAGTACTTC. It specifies CASSQVLRVPYEQYF.

The chain links TRBV10-3 to TRBJ2-1, with 7 bases lining up with TRBD2. The V and J ends lost 0 bases and 10 bases, in that order; junction bases with no gene match: 15. Per the germline V gene, CDR1 is ENHRY and CDR2 is SYGVKD. This CDR3 comprises 17 residues. The CDR3 DNA reads TGTGCCATCAGTGAGTCGTGGGCTAGCGGTGGTAGGGCGGAGCAGTTCTTC. Translation gives CAISESWASGGRAEQFF.

This clone was seen a few times. This chain uses TRBV10-2 with TRBJ2-5, with 12 nucleotides matching TRBD1. The V gene end was trimmed by 3 bases and the J gene end by 4 bases; junction bases not matched to a gene: 9. The CDR3 contains 17 residues. Germline CDR1 and CDR2: WSHSY and SAAADI. The CDR3 here is CASSDPGQGALLETQYF. In nucleotides, the CDR3 is TGCGCCAGCAGTGATCCGGGACAGGGGGCCCTTTTAGAGACCCAGTACTTC.

The V gene is TRBV7-8, the J gene TRBJ1-4; D remains ambiguous. Germline assignment: CDR1 SGHVS and CDR2 FQNEAQ. The ends were cut back, 1 base at V and 8 bases at J, with 20 bases in the middle. The CDR3 sequence is 17 residues long. This CDR3 is CASSLDGSRDVVEKLFF. Written as DNA, the CDR3 is TGTGCCAGCAGCTTAGATGGGTCAAGGGATGTTGTGGAAAAACTGTTTTTT.

This clone showed up just a few times. The V call is TRBV18, the J call TRBJ2-7; maybe TRBD2 (5 bases). V was clipped by 6 bases and J by 5 bases, with 20 bases between them. Germline lookup yields CDR1 KGHSH and CDR2 LQKENI. This CDR3 is 15 amino acids long. CDR3 bases: TGTGCCAGCTCTCCGGGCGCGAGGGAGCCCAACGAGCAGTACTTC. Amino acid sequence: CASSPGAREPNEQYF. The full variable domain, rest sourced from reference TRBV18 and TRBJ2-7, is NAGVMQNPRHLVRRRGQEARLRCSPMKGHSHVYWYRQLPEEGLKFMVYLQKENIIDESGMPKERFSAEFPKEGPSILRIQQVVRGDSAAYFCASSPGAREPNEQYFGPGTRLTVT.

The chain has TRBV4-3 and TRBJ1-1; D is undetermined. This CDR3 region has 14 residues. V gave up 0 bases and J gave up 5 bases, with 10 bases separating them. The V gene's germline CDR1 is LGHNA and CDR2 YSLEER. CDR3 sequence reads: CASSQEIRRTEAFF. The CDR3 coding sequence is TGCGCCAGCAGCCAAGAGATTCGGAGGACTGAAGCTTTCTTT.

This rearrangement joins TRBV7-3 to TRBJ2-5; 13 bases align to TRBD2. This CDR3 region has 16 residues. V lost 5 bases to trimming and J lost 7 bases; unmatched junction nucleotides: 10. Germline CDR1 reads SGHTA; CDR2 reads FQGTGA. As DNA, the CDR3 is TGTGCCAGCAGCCCATTGGGGACTAGCGGGGAGGGGACCCAGTACTTC. Amino acids: CASSPLGTSGEGTQYF.

The V gene is TRBV9, the J gene TRBJ2-2, with D possibly being TRBD1 (6 bases). The CDR3 loop spans 16 amino acids. Germline V lookup: CDR1 SGDLS, CDR2 YYNGEE. V was shortened by 4 bases and J by 8 bases, with 21 bases between the two germline ends. The CDR3 nucleotides are TGTGCCAGCAGCCCCCGAAGGGACATTTCGTCTGGGGAGCTGTTTTTT. Amino acid sequence: CASSPRRDISSGELFF.

This chain connects TRBV3-1 (or the pseudogene TRBV3-2) to TRBJ1-2, with D uncertain. Germline V gene lookup returns CDR1 LGHDT and CDR2 YNNKEL (reference sequence). The CDR3 loop spans 16 amino acids. Trimming removed 1 base at V and 2 bases at J, with 14 bases between. The CDR3 reads CASSQGPVPRNYGYTF. The DNA for the CDR3 is TGTGCCAGCAGCCAAGGGCCCGTCCCGAGAAACTATGGCTACACCTTC.

The CDR3 coding sequence is TGTGCCAGCAGCGTCACCTACGAGCAGTACTTC. Encoded protein: CASSVTYEQYF. The J gene is TRBJ2-7, the V gene TRBV9; D ambiguous. Germline-derived CDR1 and CDR2 are SGDLS and YYNGEE. V was clipped by 2 bases and J by 2 bases, with 2 bases between them. This CDR3 spans 11 amino acids.

The CDR3: CASSRDRVGEQFF. In DNA form, the CDR3 reads TGTGCCAGCAGCCGGGACCGGGTCGGGGAGCAGTTCTTC. The gene calls are TRBV14 and TRBJ2-1, with D perhaps TRBD1 or TRBD2 (5 bases each). The V gene lost 4 bases and the J gene lost 10 bases, with 14 bases spanning the gap. The CDR3 covers 13 residues. Germline V gene data show CDR1 as SGHDN and CDR2 as FVKESK.

The rearrangement uses TRBV5-5 and TRBJ1-6; D is possibly TRBD1 (5 bases). The CDR3 is 18 amino acids. Germline CDR1 is SGHKS and CDR2 is YYEKEE (reference sequence). V was cut by 1 base and J by 0 bases, with 14 bases left in between. The CDR3 loop reads CASSLSGAISSYNSPLHF. CDR3 DNA sequence: TGTGCCAGCAGCTTGAGCGGGGCCATAAGCTCCTATAATTCACCCCTCCACTTT.

The chain couples TRBV6-5 to TRBJ2-7; possible D gene TRBD2, 5 bases. V lost 0 bases and J 3 bases, leaving 6 bases between the germline ends. Germline V gene sequence: CDR1 MNHEY, CDR2 SVGAGI. The CDR3 is made up of 13 amino acids. CDR3 residues: CASSYSGSYEQYF. The CDR3 coding sequence is TGTGCCAGCAGTTACTCGGGGAGCTACGAGCAGTACTTC.

The V call is TRBV24-1, the J call TRBJ2-2; perhaps TRBD2 as D (5 bases). With 7 bases removed from V and 7 bases from J, the gap between germline ends came to 15 bases. The CDR3 consists of 14 residues. CDR1 is KGHDR, CDR2 SFDVKD, per germline. The CDR3 DNA reads as TGTGCCACCAGCCCGGAGCCAAGCGGCGGGGAGCTGTTTTTT. Translated, it gives CATSPEPSGGELFF.

J is TRBJ1-1 and V is TRBV2; tentative D call: TRBD1 (5 bases). V lost 4 bases and J lost 0, with 9 bases in between. Germline values: CDR1 SNHLY, CDR2 FYNNEI. The CDR3 spans 14 residues. CDR3 loop: CASSGGGMNTEAFF. The CDR3 coding sequence is TGTGCCAGCAGTGGGGGGGGGATGAACACTGAAGCTTTCTTT.

The J gene is TRBJ2-5, the V gene TRBV15; no reliable D call. In germline, CDR1 is LNHNV, CDR2 YYDKDF (reference sequence). Trimming pared 0 bases from V and 2 bases from J, leaving 4 bases between. The CDR3 is made up of 13 amino acids. As DNA, the CDR3 is TGTGCCACCAGCAGAGATCTACAAGAGACCCAGTACTTC. As protein: CATSRDLQETQYF.

This clone showed up just once. This sequence joins TRBV7-2 and TRBJ1-6; tentatively, D is TRBD1 (5 bases). This CDR3 is 18 amino acids long. V was clipped by 4 bases and J by 7 bases, with 23 bases between them. Per germline, CDR1 SGHTA and CDR2 FQGNSA. CDR3 loop: CASSSKTNVGTFNSPLHF. The CDR3 DNA reads TGTGCCAGCAGCTCGAAAACAAACGTAGGGACCTTCAATTCACCCCTCCACTTT.

V is TRBV2 and J is TRBJ2-1; TRBD2 matches at 10 bases. The CDR3 loop spans 14 amino acids. Germline trimming cut 2 bases from V and 9 bases from J; bases unmatched to any gene: 4. Germline assignment: CDR1 SNHLY and CDR2 FYNNEI. The CDR3 reads CASSESGGATEQFF. The CDR3 DNA follows: TGTGCCAGCAGTGAAAGCGGGGGGGCCACTGAGCAGTTCTTC.

The chain is built from TRBV14 and TRBJ2-5; 7 nucleotides agree with TRBD1. This CDR3 spans 16 amino acids. J was trimmed by 1 base and V by 4 bases; bases with no gene match: 9. Looked up from germline, CDR1 is SGHDN and CDR2 is FVKESK. CDR3 bases: TGTGCCAGCAGCCGCCTAGCCAGGGGGACCCAAGAGACCCAGTACTTC. It specifies CASSRLARGTQETQYF.

The gene calls are TRBV9 and TRBJ2-3; the match to TRBD1 covers 7 bases. CDR3 length equals 13 residues. Germline-derived CDR1 and CDR2 are SGDLS and YYNGEE. Trimming cost V 3 bases and J 5 bases; bases outside gene matches: 3. The CDR3 sequence is CASSAGTEDTQYF. DNA for the CDR3: TGTGCCAGCAGCGCCGGGACAGAAGATACGCAGTATTTT.

This rearrangement joins TRBV12-3 or TRBV12-4 to TRBJ1-2; D is uncertain. V lost 3 bases and J lost 4, with 9 bases in between. This CDR3 contains 13 residues. CDR3 loop: CASSLERAYGYTF. The DNA for the CDR3 is TGTGCCAGCAGTTTGGAGAGGGCCTATGGCTACACCTTC.

This clone appeared a few times. The chain couples TRBV9 to TRBJ1-1; 7 bases fit TRBD1. V shed 0 bases, J shed 3 bases, and the junction held 5 bases outside the gene matches. This CDR3 has 15 amino acids. The germline gives CDR1 SGDLS, CDR2 YYNGEE. The CDR3, as DNA: TGTGCCAGCAGCGTAGAAGGGGGCCGGGACACTGAAGCTTTCTTT. Protein: CASSVEGGRDTEAFF. Using reference TRBV9 and TRBJ1-1 for the parts outside the CDR3, the full variable domain is DSGVTQTPKHLITATGQRVTLRCSPRSGDLSVYWYQQSLDQGLQFLIQYYNGEERAKGNILERFSAQQFPDLHSELNLSSLELGDSALYFCASSVEGGRDTEAFFGQGTRLTVV.

This sequence joins TRBV7-2 and TRBJ2-6, with D maybe TRBD2 (6 bases). The CDR3 is made up of 15 amino acids. Trimming left V 5 bases short and J 2 bases short, with 10 bases between. Germline assignment: CDR1 SGHTA and CDR2 FQGNSA. The chain's CDR3 is CASSKAGTGANVLTF. DNA of the CDR3: TGTGCCAGCAGCAAGGCGGGGACTGGGGCCAACGTCCTGACTTTC.